Listed below are T cell receptor beta chains from one sample, sequenced in a study of metastatic and nonmetastatic thyroid tumors. TCRdb re-called clones from the PCR reads using MiXCR. This table has over 9,500 clones, around a third appearing once. The sample taken for sequencing was tumor tissue. The receptors come from a male donor with papillary thyroid cancer or a benign thyroid nodule (not recorded which). Some clones in this sample may be carry-over from other donors' samples. Each CDR3 is given with its conserved first and last residue. The D gene is left open where the match is weak. Some rows mark clone size as missing; the rest say once, few, many or name a class of expanded clone.

J: TRBJ2-1; V: TRBV20-1; size: .; D: TRBD2; CDR3: CSAMGTSVQFNEQFF; DNA: TGCAGTGCTATGGGGACTAGCGTCCAGTTCAATGAGCAGTTCTTC
J: TRBJ2-1; V: TRBV7-6; size: once; D: TRBD2; CDR3: CASSTCDRPGTSGGWIF; DNA: TGTGCCAGCAGCACTTGTGACAGGCCCGGTACTAGCGGGGGTTGGATCTTC
J: TRBJ2-5; V: TRBV5-1; size: .; D: .; CDR3: CASSFGTPNPETQYF; DNA: TGCGCAAGCAGCTTCGGGACCCCAAACCCGGAGACCCAGTACTTC
J: TRBJ1-1; V: TRBV7-9; size: many; D: .; CDR3: CASSSSLEAFF; DNA: TGTGCCAGCAGCTCCTCCTTAGAAGCTTTCTTT
J: TRBJ2-7; V: TRBV2; size: medium-sized; D: .; CDR3: CASKLSQSGEQYF; DNA: TGTGCCAGTAAATTGAGCCAATCTGGAGAGCAGTACTTC
J: TRBJ2-7; V: TRBV6-5; size: .; D: .; CDR3: CASSYSGNGYEQYF; DNA: TGTGCAAGCAGTTACTCAGGCAATGGGTACGAGCAGTACTTC
J: TRBJ2-7; V: TRBV5-1; size: .; D: .; CDR3: CASSLGGARGYEQYF; DNA: TGCGCCAGCAGCTTGGGCGGGGCCAGAGGCTACGAGCAGTACTTC
J: TRBJ2-5; V: TRBV18; size: .; D: .; CDR3: CASSLNAGQQETQYF; DNA: TGTGCCAGCTCATTAAACGCGGGACAGCAAGAGACCCAGTACTTC
J: TRBJ2-1; V: TRBV6-1; size: many; D: TRBD2; CDR3: CASSQGLAGEPYEQFF; DNA: TGTGCCAGCAGCCAGGGACTAGCGGGGGAACCCTATGAGCAGTTCTTC
J: TRBJ2-1; V: TRBV5-6; size: once; D: .; CDR3: CASSLTLLTGSLINEQLF; DNA: TGTGCCAGCAGCTTGACCCTATTGACAGGTTCCCTTATCAATGAGCAGCTCTTC
J: TRBJ2-3; V: TRBV12-3/TRBV12-4; size: few; D: .; CDR3: CASSSGGGYTQYF; DNA: TGTGCCAGCAGCTCCGGCGGAGGATATACGCAGTATTTT
J: TRBJ2-1; V: TRBV19; size: few; D: TRBD2; CDR3: CASSIGTSGSDEQFF; DNA: TGTGCCAGTAGTATAGGGACTAGCGGGAGTGATGAGCAGTTCTTC
J: TRBJ1-1; V: TRBV6-1; size: .; D: .; CDR3: CASRLMNTEAFF; DNA: TGTGCCAGCCGGTTAATGAACACTGAAGCTTTCTTT
J: TRBJ1-1; V: TRBV19; size: many; D: .; CDR3: CASNKQGVITNTEAFF; DNA: TGTGCCAGTAACAAACAGGGAGTCATAACGAACACTGAAGCTTTCTTT
J: TRBJ1-2; V: TRBV7-8; size: medium-sized; D: TRBD1; CDR3: CASSEGQGVHGYTF; DNA: TGTGCCAGCAGCGAAGGACAGGGCGTTCATGGCTACACCTTC
J: TRBJ2-7; V: TRBV6-1; size: few; D: TRBD1; CDR3: CASSSRDRGEQYF; DNA: TGTGCCAGCAGTTCCCGCGACAGGGGCGAGCAGTACTTC
J: TRBJ2-7; V: TRBV7-9; size: few; D: .; CDR3: CASSTGREQYF; DNA: TGTGCCAGCAGCACGGGACGCGAGCAGTACTTC
J: TRBJ2-3; V: TRBV7-9; size: .; D: .; CDR3: CASRRESTDTQYF; DNA: TGTGCCAGCAGACGGGAGAGCACAGATACGCAGTATTTT
J: TRBJ1-5; V: TRBV5-6; size: medium-sized; D: TRBD1; CDR3: CASSSGGDQPQHF; DNA: TGTGCCAGCAGCTCAGGGGGAGATCAGCCCCAGCATTTT
J: TRBJ2-7; V: TRBV18; size: few; D: TRBD1; CDR3: CASSAGTGNTYEQYF; DNA: TGTGCCAGCTCCGCCGGGACAGGGAATACCTACGAGCAGTACTTC
J: TRBJ2-6; V: TRBV6-2/TRBV6-3; size: few; D: .; CDR3: CASQRVTGLGAGANVLTF; DNA: TGTGCCAGCCAACGGGTGACAGGTCTCGGGGCTGGGGCCAACGTCCTGACTTTC
J: TRBJ1-5; V: TRBV20-1; size: medium-sized; D: .; CDR3: CSASSPGLYSNQPQHF; DNA: TGCAGTGCTAGTAGCCCCGGACTCTATAGCAATCAGCCCCAGCATTTT
J: TRBJ1-1; V: TRBV4-2; size: .; D: .; CDR3: CASRQDSSYSEAFF; DNA: TGTGCCAGCAGACAAGATAGTTCGTACTCTGAAGCTTTCTTT
J: TRBJ1-5; V: TRBV6-1; size: .; D: .; CDR3: CASSKTGDLPQHF; DNA: TGTGCCAGCAGTAAGACAGGAGATCTTCCCCAGCATTTT
J: TRBJ2-2; V: TRBV6-1; size: few; D: TRBD1; CDR3: CASSATGGSSGELFF; DNA: TGTGCCAGCAGTGCGACAGGGGGTAGCTCCGGGGAGCTGTTTTTT
J: TRBJ1-1; V: TRBV19; size: few; D: .; CDR3: CASSIGLLNTEAFF; DNA: TGTGCCAGTAGTATAGGACTGTTGAACACTGAAGCTTTCTTT
J: TRBJ1-5; V: TRBV20-1; size: many; D: .; CDR3: CSASRVNQPQHF; DNA: TGCAGTGCTAGCCGGGTGAATCAGCCCCAGCATTTT
J: TRBJ2-7; V: TRBV6-1; size: .; D: TRBD1; CDR3: CASSRGQGGSYEQYF; DNA: TGTGCCAGCAGTCGCGGACAGGGAGGCTCCTACGAGCAGTACTTC
J: TRBJ2-1; V: TRBV12-3/TRBV12-4; size: .; D: .; CDR3: CASSLWQSSYNEQFF; DNA: TGTGCCAGCAGTTTGTGGCAGAGCTCCTACAATGAGCAGTTCTTC
J: TRBJ2-5; V: TRBV10-1; size: medium-sized; D: .; CDR3: CASSRQAQETQYF; DNA: TGCGCCAGCAGTCGACAGGCCCAAGAGACCCAGTACTTC
J: TRBJ1-1; V: TRBV6-1; size: .; D: .; CDR3: CASSAKGWDTEAFF; DNA: TGTGCCAGCAGTGCAAAGGGTTGGGACACTGAAGCTTTCTTT
J: TRBJ1-2; V: TRBV12-5; size: medium-sized; D: .; CDR3: CASGLGAGSGYTF; DNA: TGTGCTAGTGGTCTGGGGGCAGGGTCTGGCTACACCTTC
J: TRBJ1-5; V: TRBV6-1; size: medium-sized; D: .; CDR3: CATSGGNQPQHF; DNA: TGTGCCACCTCGGGAGGGAATCAGCCCCAGCATTTT
J: TRBJ1-2; V: TRBV2; size: few; D: TRBD1; CDR3: CASSGQGAQLYGYTF; DNA: TGTGCCAGCAGTGGACAGGGCGCACAACTCTATGGCTACACCTTC
J: TRBJ2-7; V: TRBV5-1; size: .; D: .; CDR3: CASSLGGKPYEQYF; DNA: TGCGCCAGCAGCTTGGGCGGAAAACCCTACGAGCAGTACTTC
J: TRBJ1-2; V: TRBV28; size: few; D: TRBD1; CDR3: CASSSLGQGSGYTF; DNA: TGTGCCAGCAGTTCCCTGGGACAGGGAAGTGGCTACACCTTC
J: TRBJ1-1; V: TRBV7-3; size: .; D: .; CDR3: CASSLDRSTEAFF; DNA: TGTGCCAGCAGCCTCGACAGGTCCACTGAAGCTTTCTTT
J: TRBJ1-6; V: TRBV5-1; size: .; D: .; CDR3: CASSLFPGRPLHF; DNA: TGCGCCAGCAGCTTGTTCCCCGGTCGGCCCCTCCACTTT
J: TRBJ1-2; V: TRBV12-5; size: few; D: .; CDR3: CASGLDIGGYTF; DNA: TGTGCTAGTGGTTTGGACATCGGCGGCTACACCTTC
J: TRBJ2-1; V: TRBV7-2; size: large; D: .; CDR3: CASSWGAGEQFF; DNA: TGTGCCAGCAGCTGGGGGGCCGGTGAGCAGTTCTTC
J: TRBJ2-7; V: TRBV7-2; size: .; D: TRBD1; CDR3: CASNLWGQGIEQYF; DNA: TGTGCCAGCAACTTATGGGGACAGGGTATCGAGCAGTACTTC
J: TRBJ2-7; V: TRBV6-1; size: .; D: .; CDR3: CASTQKGYEQYF; DNA: TGTGCCAGCACCCAAAAGGGCTACGAGCAGTACTTC
J: TRBJ1-2; V: TRBV3-1; size: .; D: .; CDR3: CASSHNRGSGGRAGYGYTF; DNA: TGTGCCAGCAGCCACAACCGGGGATCCGGGGGCAGGGCTGGCTATGGCTACACCTTC
J: TRBJ2-2; V: TRBV30; size: .; D: TRBD2; CDR3: CAWGLAGTNTGELFF; DNA: TGTGCCTGGGGACTAGCGGGGACCAACACCGGGGAGCTGTTTTTT
J: TRBJ2-1; V: TRBV6-2/TRBV6-3; size: .; D: .; CDR3: CASRVIRDTYNEQFF; DNA: TGTGCCAGCAGGGTAATCCGGGACACCTACAATGAGCAGTTCTTC
J: TRBJ2-1; V: TRBV18; size: .; D: TRBD2; CDR3: CASSPGTSSNNEQFF; DNA: TGTGCCAGCTCACCGGGGACTAGCTCCAACAATGAGCAGTTCTTC
J: TRBJ2-1; V: TRBV7-3; size: once; D: TRBD2; CDR3: CASSLTVNSGGNEQFF; DNA: TGTGCCAGCAGCTTAACCGTCAATAGCGGGGGCAATGAGCAGTTCTTC
J: TRBJ1-1; V: TRBV2; size: .; D: TRBD1; CDR3: CASSEENGGTGHTEAFF; DNA: TGTGCCAGCAGTGAAGAAAATGGTGGGACAGGCCACACTGAAGCTTTCTTT
J: TRBJ1-2; V: TRBV3-1; size: .; D: .; CDR3: CASSQVTTFGYTF; DNA: TGTGCCAGCAGCCAAGTTACGACTTTTGGCTACACCTTC
J: TRBJ2-2; V: TRBV6-2/TRBV6-3; size: medium-sized; D: TRBD1; CDR3: CASRGTGIGVGELFF; DNA: TGTGCCAGCAGAGGGACAGGGATAGGTGTCGGGGAGCTGTTTTTT
J: TRBJ1-5; V: TRBV15; size: .; D: .; CDR3: CATSRKQANSNKPQHF; DNA: TGTGCCACCAGCCGCAAACAGGCGAATAGCAATAAGCCCCAGCATTTT
J: TRBJ2-1; V: TRBV5-4; size: many; D: TRBD1; CDR3: CAITSLDRNRHEQFF; DNA: TGTGCCATCACATCCCTGGACAGGAATAGGCATGAGCAGTTCTTC
J: TRBJ1-5; V: TRBV18; size: many; D: TRBD1; CDR3: CASSLQGAQPQHF; DNA: TGTGCCAGCTCACTGCAGGGGGCCCAGCCCCAGCATTTT
J: TRBJ1-5; V: TRBV4-2; size: .; D: TRBD1; CDR3: CARSDRDSNHPLHF; DNA: TGTGCCAGAAGCGACCGGGACAGCAATCATCCCCTGCATTTT